This TCR beta chain was sequenced for a study of T cells in Graves' hyperthyroidism and ophthalmopathy (dated by TCRdb to the late 2010s). With regard to the full study: Peripheral blood was collected at initial diagnosis, before any treatment. TCR Vbeta CDR3 sequencing of roughly 140 peripheral blood samples (43 ophthalmopathy, around 80 hyperthyroidism and roughly 17 progressor patients) is reported in the paper. To identify TCR V-J signatures that set the groups apart, the researchers used a discovery cohort of about a hundred patients, made up of roughly 45 with Graves' ophthalmopathy and 57 with stable Graves' hyperthyroidism. The 100 discovery patients were divided at random into training and test sets in a 7:3 ratio. After blood sampling, hyperthyroidism patients were treated with methimazole at a starting dose of 30 mg daily, and ophthalmopathy patients were treated with high-dose intravenous methylprednisolone. Thyroid tissue and blood T-cell repertoires from several Graves' hyperthyroidism patients were also compared in the study. An independent validation cohort of around 19 hyperthyroidism patients and 15 or so patients who later progressed to ophthalmopathy tested prospective prediction of ophthalmopathy.

Inclusive of the bounding cysteine and phenylalanine, the CDR3 is 14 residues long. The only DNA kept is the CDR3, 42 bases in frame from the first base. Sequences LGHDT (CDR1) and YNNKEL (CDR2) are obtained from the germline V gene (reference sequence). The V and J ends are trimmed by 0 bases and 1 base, leaving 6 bases between them. This clonotype was counted many times. Its binding antigen is unknown. Nothing much larger sits one base from this clone, and base qualities are not available. Stable Graves' hyperthyroidism was defined as no progression to ophthalmopathy during 18 months of follow-up. Hyperthyroidism patients were newly diagnosed, had a disease duration of under 2 months, and were aged 18 to 65 years. Patients with uncontrolled infections, other autoimmune diseases, pregnancy or lactation were excluded. Diagnoses relied on clinical symptoms, serum thyroxine and TRAb, thyroid ultrasound and orbital computed tomography. PBMCs were separated from 7.5 to 10 ml of fresh peripheral blood using Ficoll-Paque density gradient centrifugation. Trizol reagent was used to extract total RNA, and RNA quality was then checked on an Agilent 2100 Bioanalyzer.

TCR beta CDR3 regions were amplified from RNA transcripts. The TCR CDR3 was subjected to a first round of RT-PCR using the HTBI primer set and the Qiagen OneStep RT-PCR kit. A second multiplex PCR round built the libraries, followed by size selection and purification. Paired-end sequencing of the libraries was performed with 100 bp reads on an Illumina HiSeq2000. For the original study's pipeline: SOAPnuke was used to process the raw data, throwing out any read that contained adapters or uncalled bases, had a mean Phred below 15, or lacked an exact constant-primer or identifier match. High-quality paired reads were merged using COPE v1.2.5, and each unique nucleotide sequence was defined as a clonotype. MiTCR v1.1 was used to align clonotypes to the IMGT TRBV, TRBD and TRBJ reference segments. Only V-J combinations with frequency above 0.0001, covering roughly 99% of repertoires, were analysed. A TCS score was defined as the ratio between F50 (clonal expansion) and ExV (chaos), using BLOSUM62-based TCRdist between CDR3 peptides within each V-J. Welch's t-statistics and random forest reduced 500 to 650 V-J features to some 14, which were used in a naive Bayes classifier (R e1071). TCRdb handled the public reads itself, with Q25 trimming in fastp and clone calling in MiXCR, and kept productive beta chains. Rows are unified per CDR3 protein, each entry keeping the most common DNA and genes. V and J calls and clone size were set by TCRdb, not the authors. The sample table lists under 250,000 distinct CDR3 sequences, roughly 18% of them with a count of one. Roughly 53% of the sample comes from the top ten.

What the research found in general, with its limitations: Sample size was not statistically predetermined, and blinding of investigators to group allocation was not performed. A 13 V-J signature model separated ophthalmopathy from stable hyperthyroidism, with nearly 90% sensitivity and about 81% specificity in cross-validation and 80%/75% in testing. In validation, progression to ophthalmopathy was predicted by the model with about 70% sensitivity and roughly 72% specificity, a median of approximately 6.5 months before onset. Most expanded thyroid clonotypes (frequency above 0.001) were also detected in blood, a finding suggesting that blood repertoires may reflect thyroid immune responses.

The TCR sequence derives from a man aged 50 to 60 with Graves' hyperthyroidism. Material for sequencing was blood. The rearranged segments are TRBV3-1 and TRBJ2-5, with the D gene call left open. The nucleotide sequence reads as follows: TGTGCCAGCAGCCAAGAGTCGTTCCAAGAGACCCAGTACTTC. The encoded protein is CASSQESFQETQYF.